This section outlines one T cell receptor (beta chain) sequence together with its context. Antigen unknown. The material for each subset, its genomic DNA, was split evenly across several immunoSEQ plates. Measured with immunoSEQ multiplex PCR; TCRdb has only the in-frame clones, and not every one. The sample holds over 800,000 clones, 92% seen once. This sample was included in a study of shared clonotypes between healthy human individuals. Study-wide background: Those who served as donors were a couple of women and a few men between the ages of 18 and 49. CD4 naive and memory got three plates each, CD8 naive two, CD8 memory one. Whole-study findings and limits: All-four-donor shared clonotypes had higher generation probabilities than non-shared clonotypes did.

Naive CD8 cells, CD45RO-negative and positively selected for CCR7, excluded terminally differentiated effector memory CD45RA+ cells. This clonotype originated in a man under 40 in good health. The source material was naive CD8+ T cells sorted from blood.

DNA for the CDR3: TGCGCCAGCAGCCAGGATCGGGAGGGAGCAGATACGCAGTATTTT. Amino acids: CASSQDREGADTQYF. This rearrangement joins TRBV4-1 to TRBJ2-3; 8 nucleotides line up with TRBD2. V shed 3 bases, J shed 4 bases, and the junction held 6 bases outside the gene matches. Germline loops: CDR1 MGHRA, CDR2 YSYEKL. This CDR3 contains 15 residues.